This passage covers 21 T cell receptor beta chains from one sample sequenced in a study of T cell changes during pregnancy in multiple sclerosis. Generated by immunoSEQ multiplex PCR, the TCRdb table keeps only in-frame clones and is missing some. The table records roughly 86,000 clones, about 92% of them present only once. Sequenced here: peripheral blood, sampled in the first trimester of pregnancy. Receptor source: a female donor with multiple sclerosis, enrolled in a pregnancy study.

V gene TRBV29-1 combines with J gene TRBJ2-2; D is unresolved. V lost 7 bases to trimming and J lost 1 base, with 4 bases between them. This CDR3 contains 11 residues. Germline V gives CDR1 SQVTM, CDR2 ANQGSEA. The CDR3 sequence is CSARNTGELFF. The CDR3 bases are TGCAGCGCCAGGAACACCGGGGAGCTGTTTTTT.

In its sample, this clone was seen a few times. The chain combines TRBV7-9 with TRBJ2-1; TRBD2 aligns across 11 bases. The CDR3 has 18 amino acids. Losses at the gene ends were 6 bases for V and 1 base for J; bases not matched to a gene: 11. Germline V gene sequence: CDR1 SEHNR, CDR2 FQNEAQ (reference sequence). The CDR3 loop reads CASSLPPRLAGSYNEQFF. CDR3 sequence (DNA): TGTGCCAGCAGTCTCCCCCCTCGACTAGCGGGATCCTACAATGAGCAGTTCTTC.

The V gene is TRBV5-4, the J gene TRBJ1-1; D is undetermined. V was trimmed by 0 bases and J by 2 bases, leaving 8 bases between them. The CDR3 loop spans 14 amino acids. CDR1 is SGHNT and CDR2 is YYREEE in the germline V gene (reference sequence). CDR3 residues: CASSLEARNTEAFF. CDR3 bases: TGTGCCAGCAGCTTGGAAGCTCGAAACACTGAAGCTTTCTTT.

The V gene is TRBV20-1, the J gene TRBJ2-7, with D possibly TRBD1 on 6 matching bases. This CDR3 has 11 residues. The V and J ends lost 0 bases and 6 bases respectively, with 6 bases between them. Germline V gene data show CDR1 as DFQATT and CDR2 as SNEGSKA (reference sequence). The CDR3 is CSARDRGEQYF. The CDR3 region has the DNA TGCAGTGCTAGAGACAGGGGCGAGCAGTACTTC.

CDR3 residues: CASSDTSLANTGELFF. For the CDR3, the DNA is TGCGCCAGCAGCGATACTAGCTTAGCGAACACCGGGGAGCTGTTTTTT. This chain joins TRBV5-1 and TRBJ2-2; tentatively, D is TRBD2 (6 bases). CDR3 length: 16 amino acids. V lost 4 bases and J 0 bases, leaving 13 bases between the germline ends. Germline V gene data show CDR1 as SGHRS and CDR2 as YFSETQ. Full variable domain (outside the CDR3, taken from reference TRBV5-1 and TRBJ2-2): KAGVTQTPRYLIKTRGQQVTLSCSPISGHRSVSWYQQTPGQGLQFLFEYFSETQRNKGNFPGRFSGRQFSNSRSEMNVSTLELGDSALYLCASSDTSLANTGELFFGEGSRLTVL.

The rearrangement joins TRBV7-3 to TRBJ2-2; 9 nucleotides align to TRBD1. The CDR3 covers 16 residues. The germline V gene has CDR1 SGHTA and CDR2 FQGTGA. J was trimmed by 1 base and V by 3 bases; bases with no gene match: 3. The DNA of the CDR3 is TGTGCCAGCAGCTTCGGGGACAGGGTGAACACCGGGGAGCTGTTTTTT. Amino acid sequence: CASSFGDRVNTGELFF.

The CDR3 is CASSDPLAGNYEQYF. For the CDR3, the DNA is TGTGCCAGCAGTGACCCACTAGCGGGGAACTACGAGCAGTACTTC. The chain has TRBV25-1 and TRBJ2-7; TRBD2 agrees at 10 bases. Germline trimming cut 3 bases from V and 3 bases from J; bases unmatched to any gene: 5. Germline CDR1 is MGHDK and CDR2 is SYGVNS. The CDR3 is made up of 15 amino acids.

The chain has TRBV11-3 and TRBJ2-7; 15 nucleotides align to TRBD2. The V and J ends lost 5 bases and 3 bases, in that order; junction bases with no gene match: 11. CDR1 SGHNT and CDR2 YENEEA come from the germline V gene. The CDR3 runs 18 residues. CDR3 amino acids: CASSNGLAGGPLFYEQYF. The CDR3 bases are TGTGCCAGCAGCAATGGACTAGCGGGAGGGCCTTTATTCTACGAGCAGTACTTC.

The chain couples TRBV27 to TRBJ2-1; TRBD2 matches 10 bases. V shed 1 base and J 5 bases; nucleotides not matched to a gene: 8. Germline V gene lookup returns CDR1 MNHEY and CDR2 SMNVEV (reference sequence). This CDR3 is built from 17 residues. For the CDR3, the DNA is TGTGCCAGCAGTTTATGGGCCAGCGGGAGGGCCCACAATGAGCAGTTCTTC. It translates to CASSLWASGRAHNEQFF.

This sequence joins TRBV21-1 and TRBJ2-1; the table's D call, TRBD1, was not checked against the DNA. TRBV21-1 is a pseudogene segment. The CDR3 contains 19 residues. In DNA form, the CDR3 reads TGTGCCAGCAGCAAAGTAGGGGACAGGGGTTCTCGGGTCTACAATGAGCAGTTCTTC. This codes for CASSKVGDRGSRVYNEQFF.

V and J are TRBV5-1 and TRBJ2-7, with TRBD2 identical over 8 bases. Germline lookup yields CDR1 SGHRS and CDR2 YFSETQ. There are 14 residues in the CDR3. Unmatched junction bases numbered 14, after V lost 8 bases and J lost 7 bases. Here the CDR3 DNA reads TGCGCCAGTTCCCACTCCGGGGGGGGGAGTGAGCAGTACTTC. This translates into CASSHSGGGSEQYF.

The chain recombines TRBV28 with TRBJ2-1; 14 nucleotides align to TRBD2. The germline gives CDR1 MDHEN, CDR2 SYDVKM. The CDR3 is 17 residues long. V dropped 2 bases and J dropped 2; count of bases not matched to a gene: 2. As DNA, the CDR3 is TGTGCCAGCAGTTTACGACTAGCGGGAGGGCCCTACAATGAGCAGTTCTTC. Protein sequence: CASSLRLAGGPYNEQFF.

The V and J genes are TRBV7-9 and TRBJ2-1; 7 nucleotides line up with TRBD1. The length of the CDR3 is 15 residues. Germline CDR1 and CDR2: SEHNR and FQNEAQ (reference sequence). V shed 5 bases and J 4 bases; nucleotides not matched to a gene: 8. The CDR3 DNA reads TGTGCCAGCAGCCCACCGGGACAGTATTACAATGAGCAGTTCTTC. This sequence encodes CASSPPGQYYNEQFF.

The chain has TRBV6-5 and TRBJ1-4; the match to TRBD1 covers 7 bases. Germline V gene sequence: CDR1 MNHEY, CDR2 SVGAGI. This CDR3 contains 12 residues. Trimming cost V 11 bases and J 8 bases; bases outside gene matches: 8. In nucleotides, the CDR3 is TGTGCCTCGCGGGACAGAAGAGAAAAACTGTTTTTT. Translated, it gives CASRDRREKLFF.

The chain is built from TRBV27 and TRBJ2-7, with D possibly being TRBD2 (6 bases). The CDR3 contains 15 residues. Germline-derived CDR1 and CDR2 are MNHEY and SMNVEV (reference sequence). V was clipped by 2 bases and J by 4 bases, with 15 bases between them. The CDR3 DNA reads as TGTGCCAGCAGTTTAGGGGCGGGACTTCAATACGAGCAGTACTTC. This sequence encodes CASSLGAGLQYEQYF.

V usage is TRBV19 and J usage is TRBJ2-5; 8 bases line up with TRBD1. V trimming: 4 bases; J trimming: 8 bases; junction bases outside the gene matches: 18. Germline assignment: CDR1 LNHDA and CDR2 SQIVND (reference sequence). This CDR3 has 17 amino acids. CDR3 protein: CASSTGSGGLGYGTQYF. The CDR3 DNA reads TGTGCCAGTAGTACTGGGTCAGGGGGCTTAGGTTACGGTACCCAGTACTTC.

The rearrangement uses TRBV2 and TRBJ2-3; maybe TRBD2 (6 bases). The CDR3 is 14 residues long. Looked up from germline, CDR1 is SNHLY and CDR2 is FYNNEI. Trimming removed 8 bases from V and 1 base from J, with 13 bases in between. CDR3 coding DNA: TGTGCCAGCCAAGGGGAGGCGGGCACAGATACGCAGTATTTT. Protein: CASQGEAGTDTQYF. Supplemented by reference TRBV2 and TRBJ2-3, the full variable domain reads EPEVTQTPSHQVTQMGQEVILRCVPISNHLYFYWYRQILGQKVEFLVSFYNNEISEKSEIFDDQFSVERPDGSNFTLKIRSTKLEDSAMYFCASQGEAGTDTQYFGPGTRLTVL.

This clone was detected only once. The chain has TRBV29-1 and TRBJ2-1; TRBD2 matches 9 bases. Germline V CDR1 and CDR2: SQVTM, ANQGSEA. Trimming at V came to 7 bases and at J to 5 bases, leaving 6 bases not matched to a gene. There are 13 residues in the CDR3. CDR3 bases: TGCAGCGGAGGCCTAGCGGGGCACAATGAGCAGTTCTTC. Protein sequence: CSGGLAGHNEQFF.

The J gene is TRBJ2-5, the V gene TRBV7-2; possible D gene TRBD2, 6 bases. V lost 5 bases and J 4 bases, leaving 17 bases between the germline ends. The CDR3 contains 15 residues. Germline loops: CDR1 SGHTA, CDR2 FQGNSA. The CDR3 loop reads CASSRLGGVRETQYF. In DNA, the CDR3 is TGTGCCAGCAGCCGTCTTGGAGGGGTTAGAGAGACCCAGTACTTC.

V and J are TRBV15 and TRBJ2-5; no clear D gene. CDR3 length: 14 amino acids. Looked up from germline, CDR1 is LNHNV and CDR2 is YYDKDF (reference sequence). V was cut by 0 bases and J by 5 bases, with 10 bases left in between. The CDR3, as DNA: TGTGCCACCAGCAGAGAACTGGTGAGGGAGACCCAGTACTTC. The encoded protein is CATSRELVRETQYF.

This clone occurred once. The chain joins TRBV2 to TRBJ1-4, with D tentatively TRBD1 (6 bases). Trimming pared 6 bases from V and 0 bases from J, leaving 11 bases between. The germline V gene encodes CDR1 SNHLY and CDR2 FYNNEI. This CDR3 spans 15 amino acids. In nucleotides, the CDR3 is TGTGCCAGCAGCGTTCAGGGGCCAACTAATGAAAAACTGTTTTTT. Protein product: CASSVQGPTNEKLFF.